This is a list of T cell receptor beta chains from one sample in a study of T cells in tuberculosis. TCRdb's table, derived via immunoSEQ multiplex PCR, lists solely in-frame clones and lacks some. Of some 34,000 clones listed, roughly 90% are singletons. Sequencing was carried out using PBMCs. Source of these receptors: a donor aged 10-30 years with latent tuberculosis or without tuberculosis infection. Some clones in this sample may be carry-over from other donors' samples. CDR3s include the opening cysteine and the closing phenylalanine or tryptophan. The D gene is left open where the match is weak.

j_call v_call d_call cdr3_aa cdr3_nt
TRBJ1-3 TRBV7-2 . CASSLSGTLGNTIYF TGTGCCAGCAGCTTAAGCGGGACTCTTGGAAACACCATATATTTT
TRBJ1-2 TRBV6-1 . CASSGQFFYGYTF TGTGCCAGCAGCGGACAGTTCTTCTATGGCTACACCTTC
TRBJ2-1 TRBV10-1 . CASSERGSEQFF TGCGCCAGCAGCGAGAGGGGGTCTGAGCAGTTCTTC
TRBJ2-5 TRBV29-1 TRBD1 CSVEASDRGRKETQYF TGCAGCGTTGAAGCCTCCGACAGGGGGCGAAAAGAGACCCAGTACTTC
TRBJ2-2 TRBV7-9 . CASSSPLGGTGELFF TGTGCCAGCAGCTCACCTCTAGGGGGCACCGGGGAGCTGTTTTTT
TRBJ2-1 TRBV2 TRBD2 CASSSSGGRLYSSYNEQFF TGTGCCAGCAGTTCTAGCGGGGGGCGCCTCTACAGCTCCTACAATGAGCAGTTCTTC
TRBJ1-1 TRBV30 TRBD1 CAWADRGQLVTEAFF TGTGCCTGGGCGGACAGGGGGCAGCTAGTCACTGAAGCTTTCTTT
TRBJ2-3 TRBV5-4 . CACRGISTDTQYF TGTGCCTGCCGGGGAATTTCCACAGATACGCAGTATTTT
TRBJ2-2 TRBV27 TRBD1 CASSSGTGMTGELFF TGTGCCAGCAGTTCCGGGACAGGGATGACCGGGGAGCTGTTTTTT
TRBJ2-7 TRBV7-2 TRBD1 CASSLVSSDRAYEQYF TGTGCCAGCAGCTTAGTCTCAAGTGACAGGGCCTACGAGCAGTACTTC